This T cell receptor beta chain was obtained from a study of shared clonotypes between healthy human individuals. The repertoire was sequenced with immunoSEQ multiplex PCR; TCRdb's copy has only in-frame clones and lacks some. Among roughly 680,000 clones listed, 55% to 75% were seen once. What was sequenced was memory CD4+ T cells sorted from blood. Subset here: CD45RA-negative fraction. This sequence originates from a woman younger than 45 in good health.

This CDR3 reads CASSNTVQDYNQPQHF. CDR3 nucleotide sequence: TGTGCCAGCAGCAATACCGTTCAGGACTACAATCAGCCCCAGCATTTT. V is TRBV21-1 and J is TRBJ1-5. TRBV21-1 corresponds to a pseudogene. This CDR3 region has 16 residues.